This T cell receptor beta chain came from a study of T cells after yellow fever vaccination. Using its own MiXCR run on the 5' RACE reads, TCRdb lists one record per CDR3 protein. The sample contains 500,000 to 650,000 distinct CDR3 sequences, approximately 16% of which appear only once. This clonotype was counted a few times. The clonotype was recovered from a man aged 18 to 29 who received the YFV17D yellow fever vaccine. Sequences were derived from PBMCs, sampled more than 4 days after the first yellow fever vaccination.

The CDR3 DNA is TGTGCCAGCAGCTTCTCCCTTCAGGGGCGGACTGAAGCTTTCTTT. Translating it yields CASSFSLQGRTEAFF. V and J are TRBV7-2 and TRBJ1-1; TRBD1 might be the D (6 bases). Germline V gene lookup returns CDR1 SGHTA and CDR2 FQGNSA. The CDR3 contains 15 residues. Between the trimmed V and J ends, which lost 3 bases and 5 bases, there was a span of 16 bases.